Listed below are T cell receptor beta chains from one sample, sequenced in a study of T cell responses to AZD1222 COVID-19 vaccine. Assay used: immunoSEQ multiplex PCR; TCRdb lists only in-frame clones, some missing. The sample lists around 180,000 clones, 85% to 95% occurring once. Sample: peripheral blood, taken on day 0 of AZD1222 vaccination. These receptors came from an adult in good health. Each CDR3 is given with its conserved first and last residue. The D gene is left open where the match is weak. The size of a clone is reported for some rows only, either as once, few or many, or as a class for expanded clones.

TRBV5-1	TRBJ2-1	-	-	CASKSDISYNEQFF	TGCGCCAGCAAGTCAGACATCTCCTACAATGAGCAGTTCTTC
TRBV5-1	TRBJ2-7	TRBD2	-	CASSLVSSGRSGYEQYF	TGCGCCAGCAGCTTGGTATCTAGCGGGAGGAGTGGCTACGAGCAGTACTTC
TRBV24-1	TRBJ2-1	-	-	CATSDPAQTYNEQFF	TGTGCCACCAGCGATCCCGCCCAGACCTACAATGAGCAGTTCTTC
TRBV7-3	TRBJ2-2	TRBD1	-	CASSLDRGHTGELFF	TGTGCCAGCAGCTTGGACAGGGGGCATACCGGGGAGCTGTTTTTT
TRBV4-3	TRBJ2-3	TRBD2	-	CASSQERLAGDPDTQYF	TGCGCCAGCAGCCAAGAAAGACTGGCGGGAGACCCAGATACGCAGTATTTT
TRBV5-4	TRBJ1-2	TRBD1	once	CASSGGQWANYGYTF	TGTGCCAGCAGCGGGGGACAGTGGGCGAACTATGGCTACACCTTC
TRBV5-1	TRBJ2-2	-	-	CASSPDSNTGELFF	TGCGCCAGCAGCCCGGACTCGAACACCGGGGAGCTGTTTTTT
TRBV30	TRBJ2-7	-	-	CAWSVGSGTYEQYF	TGTGCCTGGAGTGTAGGTAGCGGTACCTACGAGCAGTACTTC
TRBV27	TRBJ1-1	-	-	CASSFLVGAEAFF	TGTGCCAGCAGTTTTTTGGTGGGAGCTGAAGCTTTCTTT
TRBV6-5	TRBJ2-5	-	-	CASTPTPAGTLYF	TGTGCCAGCACCCCAACCCCCGCCGGGACTCTGTACTTC
TRBV7-2	TRBJ1-2	-	-	CASSLNTGPGYGYTF	TGTGCCAGCAGCTTAAATACAGGACCTGGCTATGGCTACACCTTC
TRBV6-5	TRBJ2-7	-	-	CASSSHLGGPYEQYF	TGTGCCAGCAGTTCTCACCTCGGAGGGCCCTACGAGCAGTACTTC
TRBV7-8	TRBJ2-3	TRBD2	-	CASSPTRLAGTDTQYF	TGTGCCAGCAGCCCCACCCGACTAGCGGGCACAGATACGCAGTATTTT
TRBV5-1	TRBJ2-3	TRBD1	-	CASSLVGPGGDTQYF	TGCGCCAGCAGCTTGGTGGGCCCAGGGGGAGATACGCAGTATTTT
TRBV14	TRBJ1-1	TRBD1	-	CASSQRTGANTEAFF	TGTGCCAGCAGCCAAAGGACAGGGGCGAACACTGAAGCTTTCTTT
TRBV3-1/TRBV3-2	TRBJ2-3	-	-	CASSLDYGWVDTQYF	TGTGCCAGCAGCCTAGATTATGGATGGGTAGATACGCAGTATTTT
TRBV7-9	TRBJ1-1	-	-	CASSYIEAFF	TGTGCCAGCAGCTACATCGAAGCTTTCTTT
TRBV12-3/TRBV12-4	TRBJ2-1	-	once	CASSTGRSNEQFF	TGTGCCAGCAGTACCGGACGGTCGAATGAGCAGTTCTTC
TRBV5-6	TRBJ1-2	-	-	CASSLREEGSYTF	TGTGCCAGCAGCTTGAGGGAGGAAGGGAGCTACACCTTC
TRBV10-3	TRBJ2-7	-	-	CAIITEGNEQYF	TGTGCCATCATTACGGAGGGGAACGAGCAGTACTTC
TRBV19	TRBJ2-5	-	-	CASSMRSGVGLETQYF	TGTGCCAGTAGTATGCGTTCAGGGGTTGGACTAGAGACCCAGTACTTC
TRBV3-1/TRBV3-2	TRBJ2-5	TRBD2	-	CASSQDGGGLYETQYF	TGTGCCAGCAGCCAAGATGGGGGAGGGCTTTACGAGACCCAGTACTTC
TRBV11-3	TRBJ1-1	-	-	CASSLDSRTEAFF	TGTGCCAGCAGCTTAGATTCCAGGACTGAAGCTTTCTTT
TRBV28	TRBJ1-1	-	-	CAISGPGTEAFF	TGTGCCATCTCAGGTCCGGGCACTGAAGCTTTCTTT
TRBV27	TRBJ2-3	-	-	CASSLGRGSHTQYF	TGTGCCAGCAGTTTAGGCAGGGGATCCCATACGCAGTATTTT
TRBV6-2/TRBV6-3	TRBJ2-7	TRBD2	-	CASSYNFGGEQYF	TGTGCCAGCAGTTACAATTTCGGGGGGGAGCAGTACTTC
TRBV9	TRBJ2-1	-	-	CASSGGRGVIRNEQFF	TGTGCCAGCAGCGGCGGTCGAGGGGTAATCCGCAATGAGCAGTTCTTC
TRBV30	TRBJ2-2	-	once	CAWRTPHTGELFF	TGTGCCTGGAGAACACCCCACACCGGGGAGCTGTTTTTT
TRBV5-1	TRBJ2-7	-	-	CASSRDTSYEQYF	TGCGCCAGCAGCCGGGACACATCCTACGAGCAGTACTTC
TRBV28	TRBJ1-2	-	-	CASALINYGYTF	TGTGCCAGCGCCCTGATTAACTATGGCTACACCTTC
TRBV28	TRBJ1-4	-	-	CASSLPGGTNEKLFF	TGTGCCAGCAGTTTACCCGGCGGAACTAATGAAAAACTGTTTTTT
TRBV7-2	TRBJ2-2	TRBD1	-	CASSPQGSGELFF	TGTGCCAGCAGCCCACAGGGGTCCGGGGAGCTGTTTTTT
TRBV10-1	TRBJ1-2	-	-	CASSLRADYGYTF	TGCGCCAGCAGCCTCCGGGCGGACTATGGCTACACCTTC
TRBV9	TRBJ2-1	-	-	CASSPRTGYNEQFF	TGTGCCAGCAGCCCTAGGACCGGGTACAATGAGCAGTTCTTC
TRBV27	TRBJ1-1	-	-	CASSPRQNTEAFF	TGTGCCAGCAGTCCCAGACAGAACACTGAAGCTTTCTTT
TRBV2	TRBJ1-5	-	-	CASSEVGSNQPQHF	TGTGCCAGCAGTGAAGTAGGAAGCAATCAGCCCCAGCATTTT